This TCR beta chain was recovered during a study of type 1 and type 2 diabetes patients. Study details: CD4+ or CD8+ T cells were positively selected from PBMCs with microbeads.

Trimming cost V 1 base and J 5 bases, with 5 bases left between them. The germline CDR1 and CDR2 sequences are SGHTA and FQGNSA. The CDR3 is 12 residues long. Each participant gave about 10 milliliters of peripheral blood. Whole-study results and caveats: Age and gender were not matched between study groups, possibly biasing interpretation.

This clonotype was detected a few times. Its antigen remains unknown. Genomic DNA was the PCR template. The TCR beta CDR3 region was amplified using 30 forward and 13 reverse primers. MiXCR, run by TCRdb on the multiplex PCR reads, gives a single entry per CDR3 protein. The top ten hold 12% to 15% of the sample, which has 250,000 or so distinct CDR3 sequences, approximately 45% seen once. The genes are TRBV7-2 and TRBJ2-5; D ambiguous. The sequence derives from a man between 18 and 29 years old with type 2 diabetes. The material sequenced was peripheral blood mononuclear cells (PBMCs). CDR3 residues: CASSLDTETQYF. Here the CDR3 DNA reads TGTGCCAGCAGCTTAGATACGGAGACCCAGTACTTC.